This is a list of T cell receptor beta chains from one sample in a study of blood T cell repertoires in COVID-19. Method: immunoSEQ multiplex PCR; TCRdb's copy keeps in-frame clones and lacks some. The data show roughly 100,000 clones, with roughly 90% seen just once and roughly 3.6% held by the top ten. Material: peripheral blood. These receptors originate from an older woman with acute or convalescent COVID-19. Both conserved end residues are part of each CDR3. The D gene is left open where the match is weak. The listing skips clone size in some rows; elsewhere it reads once, few, many or a size class.

clone size	V gene	D gene	J gene	CDR3 protein	CDR3 DNA
once	TRBV10-2	TRBD1	TRBJ1-3	CASSGPGTVSGNTIYF	TGCGCCAGCAGTGGACCCGGGACAGTCTCTGGAAACACCATATATTTT
few	TRBV7-3	NA	TRBJ2-3	CASSFGQGHTQYF	TGTGCCAGCAGCTTTGGGCAGGGGCATACGCAGTATTTT
NA	TRBV29-1	NA	TRBJ2-1	CSVVAGSSYNEQFF	TGCAGCGTTGTGGCTGGGAGCTCCTACAATGAGCAGTTCTTC
NA	TRBV11-3	TRBD2	TRBJ2-2	CASSWTSTGGDGAIRELFF	TGTGCCAGCAGCTGGACCTCGACGGGGGGAGATGGGGCGATTCGGGAGCTGTTTTTT
NA	TRBV6-5	TRBD1	TRBJ2-5	CASGQGQETQYF	TGTGCCAGTGGACAGGGCCAAGAGACCCAGTACTTC
NA	TRBV12-1	NA	TRBJ2-3	CASSFLGGDTQYF	TGTGCCAGCAGCTTTTTAGGGGGAGATACGCAGTATTTT
once	TRBV2	TRBD2	TRBJ2-7	CASRASGNPTYEQYF	TGTGCCAGCAGGGCTAGCGGGAACCCGACCTACGAGCAGTACTTC
NA	TRBV9	TRBD2	TRBJ2-1	CASSVLLAGGTNEQFF	TGTGCCAGCAGCGTATTACTAGCGGGAGGGACGAATGAGCAGTTCTTC
NA	TRBV19	TRBD2	TRBJ2-2	CASSPGTSGRVMFF	TGTGCCAGTAGTCCAGGGACTAGCGGGAGGGTGATGTTTTTT
NA	TRBV7-3	NA	TRBJ2-1	CASSWDWGNEQFF	TGTGCCAGCAGCTGGGACTGGGGAAATGAGCAGTTCTTC
NA	TRBV19	TRBD1	TRBJ1-1	CASSAWAGGKNTEAFF	TGTGCCAGTTCCGCTTGGGCAGGGGGGAAGAACACTGAAGCTTTCTTT
NA	TRBV11-2	NA	TRBJ1-2	CASSLKGGSAGYTF	TGTGCCAGCAGCTTAAAAGGAGGCTCGGCAGGCTACACCTTC
NA	TRBV18	NA	TRBJ1-5	CASSPLDTLGQAQHF	TGTGCCAGCTCACCGCTTGACACATTAGGTCAGGCCCAGCATTTT
NA	TRBV29-1	TRBD2	TRBJ2-1	CSVDEIAGEGEQFF	TGCAGCGTTGACGAAATAGCGGGAGAAGGTGAGCAGTTCTTC
NA	TRBV7-6	TRBD1	TRBJ2-3	CASSARPDRGLTDTQYF	TGTGCCAGCAGCGCACGACCGGACAGGGGGCTGACAGATACGCAGTATTTT